This is a list of T cell receptor beta chains from one sample in a study of shared clonotypes between healthy human individuals. Profiled with immunoSEQ multiplex PCR; TCRdb holds only in-frame clones, not every one. The sample has approximately 2,200,000 clones, 93% seen once. Sequenced input: naive CD8+ T cells from PBMCs. The receptors derive from a young man in good health. Some clones in this sample may be carry-over from other donors' samples. Both conserved end residues are part of each CDR3. Each record gives: V gene, D gene, J gene, CDR3 length, clone size, CDR3 protein, CDR3 DNA. A D gene is named only where the DNA matches it firmly. Size values are once, few and many counts, or a class for expanded clones, and some rows have none.

V: TRBV9; D: NA; J: TRBJ2-1; length: 13; size: NA; CDR3: CASSLPGGGEQFF; DNA: TGTGCCAGCAGCCTCCCCGGGGGAGGTGAGCAGTTCTTC
V: TRBV27; D: TRBD2; J: TRBJ2-5; length: 14; size: once; CDR3: CASSLTGGQETQYF; DNA: TGTGCCAGCAGTTTAACGGGGGGACAAGAGACCCAGTACTTC
V: TRBV11-2; D: TRBD2; J: TRBJ2-7; length: 19; size: NA; CDR3: CASSLYPKLAGGVSYEQYF; DNA: TGTGCCAGCAGCTTATATCCCAAGTTAGCGGGGGGAGTTAGCTACGAGCAGTACTTC
V: TRBV21-1; D: NA; J: TRBJ2-7; length: 18; size: NA; CDR3: CASSKGSRRGTLSYEQYF; DNA: TGTGCCAGCAGCAAAGGGTCTAGGAGGGGGACACTATCCTACGAGCAGTACTTC
V: TRBV11-2; D: NA; J: TRBJ1-2; length: 13; size: NA; CDR3: CASSLKSNYGYTF; DNA: TGTGCCAGCAGCTTAAAGTCTAACTATGGCTACACCTTC
V: TRBV19; D: TRBD1; J: TRBJ1-5; length: 17; size: few; CDR3: CASSWDRDRNSNQPQHF; DNA: TGTGCCAGTAGTTGGGACCGGGACAGAAATAGCAATCAGCCCCAGCATTTT
V: TRBV5-1; D: NA; J: TRBJ2-4; length: 14; size: NA; CDR3: CASSPREAKNIQYF; DNA: TGCGCCAGCAGCCCGAGGGAGGCCAAAAACATTCAGTACTTC
V: TRBV18; D: TRBD1; J: TRBJ1-1; length: 14; size: NA; CDR3: CASSPGTVNTEAFF; DNA: TGTGCCAGCTCACCGGGGACAGTGAACACTGAAGCTTTCTTT
V: TRBV6-6; D: NA; J: TRBJ2-3; length: 16; size: NA; CDR3: CASSLSAGRVTDTQYF; DNA: TGTGCCAGCTCACTTTCTGCGGGCCGGGTCACAGATACGCAGTATTTT
V: TRBV7-2; D: NA; J: TRBJ1-2; length: 13; size: NA; CDR3: CASSPPWTYGYTF; DNA: TGTGCCAGCAGCCCTCCCTGGACTTATGGCTACACCTTC
V: TRBV19; D: NA; J: TRBJ1-5; length: 12; size: NA; CDR3: CASNHFNQPQHF; DNA: TGTGCCAGCAACCACTTCAATCAGCCCCAGCATTTT
V: TRBV19; D: TRBD1; J: TRBJ2-7; length: 17; size: NA; CDR3: CASSTKNRGPSSYEQYF; DNA: TGTGCCAGTAGTACCAAAAACAGGGGCCCAAGCTCCTACGAGCAGTACTTC
V: TRBV30; D: NA; J: TRBJ1-5; length: 14; size: NA; CDR3: CAWREDSSNQPQHF; DNA: TGTGCCTGGAGGGAGGACAGTAGCAATCAGCCCCAGCATTTT
V: TRBV27; D: TRBD1; J: TRBJ1-1; length: 16; size: NA; CDR3: CASAPSTGTGSTEAFF; DNA: TGTGCCAGCGCGCCAAGTACCGGGACAGGGAGTACTGAAGCTTTCTTT
V: TRBV27; D: NA; J: TRBJ1-2; length: 15; size: NA; CDR3: CASSPRGTFSLGYTF; DNA: TGTGCCAGCAGTCCCCGCGGGACTTTTAGCTTGGGCTACACCTTC
V: TRBV27; D: NA; J: TRBJ2-1; length: 12; size: NA; CDR3: CASRSQLPQQFF; DNA: TGTGCCAGCAGGTCTCAACTGCCCCAGCAGTTCTTC
V: TRBV7-9; D: NA; J: TRBJ2-5; length: 16; size: NA; CDR3: CASSLAEGRGKETQYF; DNA: TGTGCCAGCAGCTTAGCGGAGGGACGGGGCAAAGAGACCCAGTACTTC
V: TRBV6-6; D: NA; J: TRBJ2-7; length: 15; size: NA; CDR3: CASSLTEIGNYEQYF; DNA: TGTGCCAGCAGCTTGACGGAAATTGGCAACTACGAGCAGTACTTC
V: TRBV11-2; D: NA; J: TRBJ1-1; length: 12; size: NA; CDR3: CASSSLEAEAFF; DNA: TGTGCCAGCAGCTCCCTAGAAGCCGAAGCTTTCTTT
V: TRBV7-2; D: NA; J: TRBJ2-5; length: 13; size: NA; CDR3: CASSLGVRETQYF; DNA: TGTGCCAGCAGCTTAGGGGTCAGGGAGACCCAGTACTTC
V: TRBV5-1; D: NA; J: TRBJ2-3; length: 17; size: NA; CDR3: CASSLGVGRSSTDTQYF; DNA: TGCGCCAGCAGCTTGGGGGTAGGACGGAGTAGCACAGATACGCAGTATTTT
V: TRBV27; D: NA; J: TRBJ1-3; length: 14; size: NA; CDR3: CASRAGLAGNTIYF; DNA: TGTGCCAGCAGGGCGGGCCTAGCTGGAAACACCATATATTTT
V: TRBV27; D: NA; J: TRBJ2-2; length: 12; size: NA; CDR3: CASSGEDGELFF; DNA: TGTGCCAGCAGCGGGGAGGACGGGGAGCTGTTTTTT
V: TRBV30; D: NA; J: TRBJ2-2; length: 12; size: NA; CDR3: CAWSYYTGELFF; DNA: TGTGCCTGGAGCTATTACACCGGGGAGCTGTTTTTT
V: TRBV9; D: NA; J: TRBJ2-2; length: 13; size: NA; CDR3: CASSGQDTGELFF; DNA: TGTGCCAGCAGCGGACAAGACACCGGGGAGCTGTTTTTT
V: TRBV5-4; D: NA; J: TRBJ2-3; length: 13; size: NA; CDR3: CASSRSGTDTQYF; DNA: TGTGCCAGCAGTCGTAGTGGCACAGATACGCAGTATTTT
V: TRBV7-3; D: NA; J: TRBJ2-2; length: 16; size: NA; CDR3: CASSLDAGSGTGELFF; DNA: TGTGCCAGCAGCTTAGACGCGGGCTCGGGCACCGGGGAGCTGTTTTTT
V: TRBV2; D: TRBD1; J: TRBJ1-2; length: 14; size: few; CDR3: CASSPTDRIYGYTF; DNA: TGTGCCAGCAGCCCCACGGACAGGATCTATGGCTACACCTTC
V: TRBV4-1; D: NA; J: TRBJ1-4; length: 17; size: NA; CDR3: CASSQDFPHATNEKLFF; DNA: TGCGCCAGCAGCCAAGATTTCCCCCACGCAACTAATGAAAAACTGTTTTTT
V: TRBV29-1; D: NA; J: TRBJ1-2; length: 12; size: NA; CDR3: CSVQGGAYGYTF; DNA: TGCAGCGTACAGGGTGGCGCCTATGGCTACACCTTC
V: TRBV28; D: TRBD1; J: TRBJ2-7; length: 13; size: once; CDR3: CASSQGQGIEQYF; DNA: TGTGCCAGCAGCCAAGGACAGGGCATCGAGCAGTACTTC
V: TRBV19; D: NA; J: TRBJ1-5; length: 12; size: NA; CDR3: CASSIVGQPQHF; DNA: TGTGCCAGTAGTATAGTCGGGCAGCCCCAGCATTTT
V: TRBV18; D: NA; J: TRBJ1-3; length: 16; size: NA; CDR3: CASSPENPAWGNTIYF; DNA: TGTGCCAGCTCACCGGAGAACCCGGCCTGGGGAAACACCATATATTTT
V: TRBV27; D: NA; J: TRBJ1-4; length: 15; size: NA; CDR3: CASSLQVPRREKLFF; DNA: TGTGCCAGCAGTCTTCAAGTTCCCCGACGGGAAAAACTGTTTTTT
V: TRBV7-9; D: TRBD1; J: TRBJ2-7; length: 16; size: NA; CDR3: CASSLFGTDTSYEQYF; DNA: TGTGCCAGCAGCTTATTTGGGACAGACACCTCCTACGAGCAGTACTTC
V: TRBV6-6; D: NA; J: TRBJ2-7; length: 13; size: NA; CDR3: CASRIKDSYEQYF; DNA: TGTGCCAGCAGAATTAAGGACAGCTACGAGCAGTACTTC
V: TRBV7-9; D: NA; J: TRBJ2-7; length: 13; size: NA; CDR3: CASSRLDSYEQYF; DNA: TGTGCCAGCAGCCGACTAGATTCCTACGAGCAGTACTTC
V: TRBV4-1; D: TRBD1; J: TRBJ1-2; length: 17; size: NA; CDR3: CASSWIDRGANNYGYTF; DNA: TGCGCCAGCAGCTGGATCGACAGGGGGGCGAATAACTATGGCTACACCTTC
V: TRBV5-5; D: NA; J: TRBJ1-1; length: 15; size: NA; CDR3: CASSLGGPGRTEAFF; DNA: TGTGCCAGCAGCTTGGGAGGGCCGGGGAGGACTGAAGCTTTCTTT
V: TRBV11-1; D: TRBD1; J: TRBJ2-5; length: 14; size: NA; CDR3: CASSSDRGQETQYF; DNA: TGTGCCAGCAGCTCAGACAGGGGACAAGAGACCCAGTACTTC
V: TRBV15; D: NA; J: TRBJ2-2; length: 14; size: few; CDR3: CATSTTRPTGELFF; DNA: TGTGCCACCAGCACCACTAGACCCACCGGGGAGCTGTTTTTT
V: TRBV11-1; D: NA; J: TRBJ2-7; length: 16; size: NA; CDR3: CASSFSRGGLPYEQYF; DNA: TGTGCCAGCAGCTTCTCCCGAGGGGGACTACCCTACGAGCAGTACTTC